Below are 10 T cell receptor beta chains sequenced from a single sample in a study of cytomegalovirus exposure and HLA in healthy donors. PCR amplification relied on 60 Vbeta primers (plus 13 Jbeta primers). Profiling relied on immunoSEQ multiplex PCR, and the TCRdb table lists in-frame clones only, not all of them. The data show 100,000 or so clones, approximately 82% seen once. The sample consisted of PBMCs. These receptors were obtained from a man aged 40-50 years in good health and CMV-seropositive.

The chain combines TRBV19 with TRBJ2-3; D may be TRBD2 (6 bases). The germline V and J ends were trimmed by 9 bases and 0 bases, with 19 bases remaining between them. CDR3 length equals 16 residues. Germline CDR1 is LNHDA and CDR2 is SQIVND (reference sequence). The CDR3 loop reads CASALTGTFSTDTQYF. CDR3 in DNA: TGTGCCAGCGCACTAACCGGGACTTTTAGCACAGATACGCAGTATTTT.

V is TRBV5-5 and J is TRBJ2-2, with TRBD2 matching 9 bases. The germline V gene encodes CDR1 SGHKS and CDR2 YYEKEE (reference sequence). The ends lost 3 bases at V and 3 bases at J; junction bases unmatched: 6. The CDR3 has 16 residues. CDR3 in amino acids: CASSYSGGDYTGELFF. CDR3 coding DNA: TGTGCCAGCAGCTATAGCGGGGGTGACTACACCGGGGAGCTGTTTTTT.

This clone occurred a few times. The CDR3 coding sequence is TGTGCCAGCAGCGTAGGGTGGGGAGGGCAACACAATGAGCAGTTCTTC. This sequence encodes CASSVGWGGQHNEQFF. The rearrangement links TRBV9 to TRBJ2-1, with TRBD2 matching 7 bases. CDR1 and CDR2 from the germline V gene are SGDLS and YYNGEE. Trimming removed 0 bases from V and 5 bases from J; junction bases left unmatched: 8. The CDR3 has 16 amino acids.

The gene calls are TRBV11-2 and TRBJ2-1; 8 bases fit TRBD1. Germline loops: CDR1 SGHAT, CDR2 FQNNGV. The trim removed 0 bases at V and 13 bases at J, leaving 8 bases unmatched. The CDR3 runs to 14 residues. CDR3 amino acids: CASSLDGSGTGQFF. The CDR3 nucleotides are TGTGCCAGCAGCTTAGATGGGTCCGGGACAGGCCAGTTCTTC. Drawing the rest from reference TRBV11-2 and TRBJ2-1, the complete variable domain is EAGVAQSPRYKIIEKRQSVAFWCNPISGHATLYWYQQILGQGPKLLIQFQNNGVVDDSQLPKDRFSAERLKGVDSTLKIQPAKLEDSAVYLCASSLDGSGTGQFFGPGTRLTVL.

The V gene is TRBV4-3, the J gene TRBJ1-2, with 7 bases fitting TRBD1. J gave up 5 bases and V 1 base, and 7 bases lay outside the gene matches. Germline V gene data show CDR1 as LGHNA and CDR2 as YSLEER. The CDR3 contains 15 residues. CDR3 coding DNA: TGCGCCAGCAGCCAAGTAGGAGGGGGCTCATATGGCTACACCTTC. As protein: CASSQVGGGSYGYTF.

In this sample, this clone turned up once. The rearrangement links TRBV7-2 to TRBJ2-7; D call uncertain. Trimming removed 2 bases from V and 0 bases from J, with 8 bases in between. Per germline, CDR1 SGHTA and CDR2 FQGNSA. This CDR3 has 14 amino acids. CDR3 in amino acids: CASSLILSSYEQYF. The CDR3 region has the DNA TGTGCCAGCAGCTTAATCCTCAGCTCCTACGAGCAGTACTTC.

Here the CDR3 reads CASSWGTGDMNTEAFF. CDR3 sequence (DNA): TGCGCCAGCAGCTGGGGGACAGGGGACATGAACACTGAAGCTTTCTTT. This rearrangement joins TRBV4-3 to TRBJ1-1; 10 bases match TRBD1. With 5 bases clipped from V and 0 bases from J, the junction kept 6 bases outside the gene matches. The germline V gene encodes CDR1 LGHNA and CDR2 YSLEER. CDR3 length: 16 amino acids.

This clone came up a few times. The chain is built from TRBV10-3 and TRBJ2-3; possible D gene TRBD1, 6 bases. V lost 6 bases to trimming and J lost 0 bases, with 13 bases between them. Per germline, CDR1 ENHRY and CDR2 SYGVKD. The CDR3 extends over 15 amino acids. This CDR3 reads CAIRGAGSSTDTQYF. The CDR3 nucleotides are TGTGCCATCAGGGGGGCCGGGTCTAGCACAGATACGCAGTATTTT.

The V call is TRBV19, the J call TRBJ1-5, with TRBD1 matching 8 bases. The CDR3 extends over 15 amino acids. Trimming took 5 bases from V and 3 from J; bases not matched to a gene: 6. Germline CDR1 LNHDA, CDR2 SQIVND (reference sequence). In nucleotides, the CDR3 is TGTGCCAGTAGTTTAGGACAGGGCTACAATCAGCCCCAGCATTTT. Translation gives CASSLGQGYNQPQHF.

Comment on this clone: One end of the junction fails to match germline, which may point to a read error. The chain combines TRBV9 with TRBJ2-6, with D perhaps matching TRBD1 (7 bases). The CDR3 runs 17 residues. The germline CDR1 and CDR2 sequences are SGDLS and YYNGEE. In DNA form, the CDR3 reads TGTGCCAGCAGCTCGGAGGGGGCAGGGACTGGGGCCAACGGCCTGACTTTC. Its translation: CASSSEGAGTGANGLTF.